This T cell receptor (beta chain) came from a study of blood T cell repertoires in COVID-19. A PCR-confirmed or clinician-diagnosed COVID-19 case had contacted exposed participants within 2 weeks of entry. The CDR3 is 15 residues long. Germline V gives CDR1 MNHEY, CDR2 SMNVEV (reference sequence). V was pared by 8 bases and J by 6 bases, with 22 bases between. Methods used by the authors: Reference gene primer amplification yielded estimated nucleated cell counts. The table came from immunoSEQ multiplex PCR; TCRdb's copy has only in-frame clones and leaves some out. V and J calls and clone size come straight from that table; D and trimming were deduced from the DNA. The sample has fewer than 250,000 clones; 85% to 90% are singletons.

The sequence derives from a man aged 25-40 years who had been exposed to COVID-19. This sequence joins TRBV27 and TRBJ1-2; D is possibly TRBD1 (5 bases). Sequenced material: PBMCs or T cells enriched from blood (not recorded which). This chain's CDR3 is CASRSYRRVSDGYTF. Written as DNA, the CDR3 is TGTGCCAGCCGATCCTACAGGAGGGTATCGGATGGCTACACCTTC.